These T cell receptor beta chains were read from a single sample in a study of T-cell memory formation after mild COVID-19. MiXCR, applied by TCRdb to the 5' RACE reads, yields one record per CDR3 protein. The sample lists roughly 410,000 distinct CDR3 sequences; 20% to 25% were seen once. Sequencing was done on a sample of PBMCs or a T cell subset sorted from them (not recorded which). The origin of the receptors is an adult woman who had mild COVID-19 (a few samples of this study predate the infection). Cell type and time point are not known. The CDR3 runs from the conserved cysteine through the conserved F or W. The D gene is left open where the match is weak. Rows may omit the clone size; those that give it use once, few, many or a size class.

d_call,v_call,j_call,clone_size,cdr3_nt,cdr3_aa
TRBD1,TRBV5-1,TRBJ2-7,-,TGCGCCAGCAGCTGGACAGGGAACGAGCAGTACTTC,CASSWTGNEQYF
TRBD1,TRBV20-1,TRBJ2-7,-,TGCAGTGCTATAACACAGGGGTATTGGGGCTCCTACGAGCAGTACTTC,CSAITQGYWGSYEQYF
-,TRBV5-4,TRBJ2-7,few,TGTGCCAGCAGCTTGGTTGGGGGCCGCGAGCAGTACTTC,CASSLVGGREQYF
TRBD2,TRBV6-6,TRBJ2-7,-,TGTGCCAGCAACGCGGTAGCGGGAGGTTACGAGCAGTACTTC,CASNAVAGGYEQYF
-,TRBV21-1,TRBJ1-1,-,TGTGCCAGCAGCAAGGACCCGAGGAACACTGAAGCTTTCTTT,CASSKDPRNTEAFF
-,TRBV7-8,TRBJ1-1,-,TGTGCCAGCAGTCCTATAAAGGGGAACACTGAAGCTTTCTTT,CASSPIKGNTEAFF
-,TRBV19,TRBJ2-7,-,TGTGCCAGTAGTTGGGGAACTAACTACGAGCAGTACTTC,CASSWGTNYEQYF
TRBD1,TRBV20-1,TRBJ1-2,few,TGCAGTGCTAGAGATGACAGGGCCAGCCTAAACTATGGCTACACCTTC,CSARDDRASLNYGYTF
TRBD1,TRBV20-1,TRBJ1-5,few,TGCAGTGCTTCTCAGGGGGTGTTGGGTCAGCCCCAGCATTTT,CSASQGVLGQPQHF
-,TRBV29-1,TRBJ2-1,-,TGCAGCGTTGTCTTTATCTTGAGAGGGAATGAGCAGTTCTTC,CSVVFILRGNEQFF
TRBD1,TRBV7-3,TRBJ2-5,many,TGTGCCAGCAGCTTAGGACAGGGAGAGACCCAGTACTTC,CASSLGQGETQYF
-,TRBV7-9,TRBJ2-2,few,TGTGCCAGCAGCTCCATCAGGGACACCGGGGAGCTGTTTTTT,CASSSIRDTGELFF
-,TRBV6-6,TRBJ2-1,few,TGTGCCAGCAGTTACTCGAGGGGGGAGGGCAATGAGCAGTTCTTC,CASSYSRGEGNEQFF
-,TRBV5-5,TRBJ2-1,-,TGTGCCAGCAGCACCACTTCATCCGCCCATTACAATGAGCAGTTCTTC,CASSTTSSAHYNEQFF
-,TRBV19,TRBJ2-1,-,TGTGCCAGTAGTCTCCAGGGACTGGCCTACAATGAGCAGTTCTTC,CASSLQGLAYNEQFF
-,TRBV10-3,TRBJ1-6,few,TGTGCCATCAGTGAGTCGTGGGATAATTCACCCCTCCACTTT,CAISESWDNSPLHF
-,TRBV5-1,TRBJ2-7,-,TGCGCCAGCAGCTCCCTGACAGGTACCTCCTACGAGCAGTACTTC,CASSSLTGTSYEQYF
TRBD1,TRBV6-5,TRBJ1-2,few,TGTGCCAGCAGCCGGTCAGGGGGCTATGGCTACACCTTC,CASSRSGGYGYTF
TRBD2,TRBV27,TRBJ2-3,-,TGTGCCAGCAGATGGACCTCCGGGACTAGCGATACGCAGTATTTT,CASRWTSGTSDTQYF
-,TRBV10-3,TRBJ1-2,-,TGTGCCATCAGTGGACCTGTAAACTATGGCTACACCTTC,CAISGPVNYGYTF
-,TRBV20-1,TRBJ2-5,many,TGCAGTGCTACGTTTCGGGAGAAACAAGAGACCCAGTACTTC,CSATFREKQETQYF
-,TRBV27,TRBJ1-1,few,TGTGCCAGCAGTTTAAGGCGAATGAACACTGAAGCTTTCTTT,CASSLRRMNTEAFF
-,TRBV25-1,TRBJ2-3,-,TGTGCCAGCAGTCAGGACCACACAGATACGCAGTATTTT,CASSQDHTDTQYF
-,TRBV4-2,TRBJ1-2,few,TGTGCCAGCAGCCAAGATCTTGCACCCCGACACTATGGCTACACCTTC,CASSQDLAPRHYGYTF
-,TRBV10-3,TRBJ2-3,few,TGTGCCACCAAGAGAGAGGCAGATACGCAGTATTTT,CATKREADTQYF
-,TRBV7-9,TRBJ2-5,few,TGTGCCAGCAGCTCCTTGGGCCTCCGTCAAGAGACCCAGTACTTC,CASSSLGLRQETQYF
-,TRBV6-1,TRBJ2-3,-,TGTGCCAGCAGTGATAACGTCGGGGGATCCACAGATACGCAGTATTTT,CASSDNVGGSTDTQYF
TRBD1,TRBV20-1,TRBJ1-5,-,TGCAGTGCTAGAGTGGGGCAGGGGGCAAGCTATCAGCCCCAGCATTTT,CSARVGQGASYQPQHF
-,TRBV5-1,TRBJ1-1,few,TGCGCCAGCAGCTTATACAAGGCGATGAACACTGAAGCTTTCTTT,CASSLYKAMNTEAFF
-,TRBV10-3,TRBJ2-4,-,TGTGCCACCGGGACTGAACTAGCCAAAAACATTCAGTACTTC,CATGTELAKNIQYF
-,TRBV7-9,TRBJ1-1,-,TGTGCCAGCTCCAATAGGGGGGAGAACACTGAAGCTTTCTTT,CASSNRGENTEAFF
TRBD1,TRBV6-5,TRBJ2-7,-,TGTGCCAGCAGTTATTCCAGGGGGAAATACGAGCAGTACTTC,CASSYSRGKYEQYF
-,TRBV29-1,TRBJ1-2,-,TGCAGCGTTGTGCTGGGAAACTATGGCTACACATTC,CSVVLGNYGYTF
-,TRBV19,TRBJ2-5,-,TGTGCCAGTAGTATCCTCCTCTCCCAAGAGACCCAGTACTTC,CASSILLSQETQYF
-,TRBV24-1,TRBJ1-2,many,TGTGCCACCAGTGGTCCTGATGGCTACACCTTC,CATSGPDGYTF
-,TRBV12-3/TRBV12-4,TRBJ1-2,-,TGTGCCAGCAGTATGGACAGTACATTAGGCGGCTACACCTTC,CASSMDSTLGGYTF
-,TRBV15,TRBJ2-7,-,TGTGCCACCAGCCGTCGAGGATCGACCTACGAGCAGTACTTC,CATSRRGSTYEQYF
TRBD1,TRBV7-2,TRBJ2-5,few,TGTGCCAGCAGCTTAGGGTCTTATGTGCGCAGGGGGATCGAAGAGACCCAGTACTTC,CASSLGSYVRRGIEETQYF
TRBD2,TRBV14,TRBJ2-7,-,TGTGCCAGCAGCCAAGATAGTTCTAGCGGGGGTTACGAGCAGTACTTC,CASSQDSSSGGYEQYF
-,TRBV7-2,TRBJ2-1,-,TGTGCCAGCAGCCGATATGCCGGGAGCGCCATGGGTGAGCAGTTCTTC,CASSRYAGSAMGEQFF
-,TRBV5-1,TRBJ1-5,-,TGCGCCAGCAGCTTGGCTTCGGGAGGCAATCAGCCCCAGCATTTT,CASSLASGGNQPQHF
TRBD1,TRBV7-9,TRBJ1-1,many,TGTGCCAGCAGCACACAGGGACAGGGGGCTGAAGCTTTCTTT,CASSTQGQGAEAFF
TRBD1,TRBV18,TRBJ1-6,few,TGTGCCAGCTCACCGGGGACCGGGACAGCTAATTCACCCCTCCACTTT,CASSPGTGTANSPLHF